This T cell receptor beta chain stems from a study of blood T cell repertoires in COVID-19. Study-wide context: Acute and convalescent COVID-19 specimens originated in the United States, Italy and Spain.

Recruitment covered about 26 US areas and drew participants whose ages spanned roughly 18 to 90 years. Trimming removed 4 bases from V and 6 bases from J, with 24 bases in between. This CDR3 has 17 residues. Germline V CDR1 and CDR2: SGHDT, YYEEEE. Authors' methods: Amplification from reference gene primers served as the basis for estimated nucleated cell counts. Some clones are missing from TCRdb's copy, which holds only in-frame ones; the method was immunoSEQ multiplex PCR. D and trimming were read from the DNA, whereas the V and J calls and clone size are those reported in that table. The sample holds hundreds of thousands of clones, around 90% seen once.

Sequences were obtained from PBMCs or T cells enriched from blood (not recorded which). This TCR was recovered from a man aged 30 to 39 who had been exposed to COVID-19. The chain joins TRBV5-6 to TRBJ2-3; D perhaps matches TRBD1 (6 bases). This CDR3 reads CASSPRWDMMNGDTQYF. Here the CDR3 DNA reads TGTGCCAGCAGCCCCAGATGGGACATGATGAATGGCGATACGCAGTATTTT.